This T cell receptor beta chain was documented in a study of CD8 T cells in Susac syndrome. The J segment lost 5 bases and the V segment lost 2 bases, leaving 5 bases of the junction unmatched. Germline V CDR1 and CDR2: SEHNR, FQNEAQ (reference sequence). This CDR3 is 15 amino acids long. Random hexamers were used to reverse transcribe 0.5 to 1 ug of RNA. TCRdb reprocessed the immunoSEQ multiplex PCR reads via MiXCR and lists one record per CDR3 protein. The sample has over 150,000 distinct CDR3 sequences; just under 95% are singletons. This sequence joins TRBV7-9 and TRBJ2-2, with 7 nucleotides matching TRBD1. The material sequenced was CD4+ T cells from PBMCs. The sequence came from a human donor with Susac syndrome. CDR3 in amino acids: CASSLRQGRTGELFF. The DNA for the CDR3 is TGTGCCAGCAGCTTAAGACAGGGAAGGACCGGGGAGCTGTTTTTT.